The 27 T cell receptor beta chains presented below share a single source sample, sequenced in a study of blood T cell repertoires in COVID-19. Sequencing used immunoSEQ multiplex PCR; TCRdb keeps in-frame clones, though not all of them. The table shows fewer than 80,000 clones, with around 90% occurring only once. Sequenced material: peripheral blood. The receptor set was obtained from a human donor in a cohort sampled during active COVID-19.

The chain couples TRBV15 to TRBJ2-5; TRBD2 matches at 14 bases. Germline V lookup: CDR1 LNHNV, CDR2 YYDKDF (reference sequence). CDR3 length: 16 amino acids. Unmatched junction bases numbered 6, after V lost 5 bases and J lost 4 bases. CDR3: CATSLRLAGGPETQYF. In DNA form, the CDR3 reads TGTGCCACCAGCCTCCGACTAGCGGGGGGGCCAGAGACCCAGTACTTC.

This CDR3 is CASSFDSFMGAGTGELFF. The CDR3 coding sequence is TGCGCCAGCAGCTTTGATTCCTTTATGGGCGCGGGCACCGGGGAGCTGTTTTTT. The chain is built from TRBV5-1 and TRBJ2-2, with a tentative D call TRBD2 (5 bases). Germline loops: CDR1 SGHRS, CDR2 YFSETQ. V was trimmed by 2 bases and J by 4 bases, leaving 21 bases between them. The CDR3 runs to 18 residues. Full variable domain (remainder filled in from reference TRBV5-1 and TRBJ2-2): KAGVTQTPRYLIKTRGQQVTLSCSPISGHRSVSWYQQTPGQGLQFLFEYFSETQRNKGNFPGRFSGRQFSNSRSEMNVSTLELGDSALYLCASSFDSFMGAGTGELFFGEGSRLTVL.

About this clone itself: A junction end diverges from the germline sequence, so it may reflect a read error. This chain links TRBV9 with TRBJ2-5; tentatively, D is TRBD1 (5 bases). CDR1 is SGDLS, CDR2 YYNGEE, per germline. The CDR3 extends over 14 amino acids. In nucleotides, the CDR3 is TGTGCCAGCAGCGTAGAGACAGCCCAAGGGACCCAGTACTTC. Amino acid sequence: CASSVETAQGTQYF. Full variable domain (outside the CDR3, taken from reference TRBV9 and TRBJ2-5): DSGVTQTPKHLITATGQRVTLRCSPRSGDLSVYWYQQSLDQGLQFLIQYYNGEERAKGNILERFSAQQFPDLHSELNLSSLELGDSALYFCASSVETAQGTQYFGPGTRLLVL.

The V and J genes are TRBV7-9 and TRBJ2-1; 16 bases align to TRBD2. Trimming took 5 bases from V and 5 from J; bases not matched to a gene: 6. The CDR3 consists of 17 residues. Germline CDR1 is SEHNR and CDR2 is FQNEAQ (reference sequence). The CDR3 coding sequence is TGTGCCAGCAGCCGGGGACTAGCGGGGGGGAACGACAATGAGCAGTTCTTC. This gives the protein CASSRGLAGGNDNEQFF.

The chain couples TRBV19 to TRBJ1-6; D is ambiguous. Germline V gene data show CDR1 as LNHDA and CDR2 as SQIVND (reference sequence). V was trimmed by 4 bases and J by 12 bases, leaving 10 bases between them. The length of the CDR3 is 12 residues. CDR3 sequence reads: CASSNPSEPLHF. CDR3 in DNA: TGTGCCAGTAGTAACCCTAGCGAACCCCTCCACTTT.

The chain links TRBV2 to TRBJ1-4; maybe TRBD1 (5 bases). The V and J ends lost 5 bases and 8 bases respectively, with 12 bases between them. This CDR3 has 13 residues. Germline V gene lookup returns CDR1 SNHLY and CDR2 FYNNEI. CDR3 DNA: TGTGCCAGCAGTCTAGGGGCGGGAGAAAAACTGTTTTTT. This encodes CASSLGAGEKLFF.

This clone was detected only a few times. This chain joins TRBV19 and TRBJ1-5, with 10 bases identical to TRBD1. Germline CDR1 and CDR2: LNHDA and SQIVND (reference sequence). Germline trimming cut 6 bases from V and 2 bases from J; bases unmatched to any gene: 10. The CDR3 runs to 17 residues. The DNA for the CDR3 is TGTGCCAGTAGGCCTGGGACAGGGGAGTCTCGCAATCAGCCCCAGCATTTT. This sequence encodes CASRPGTGESRNQPQHF. Using reference TRBV19 and TRBJ1-5 for the parts outside the CDR3, the full variable domain is DGGITQSPKYLFRKEGQNVTLSCEQNLNHDAMYWYRQDPGQGLRLIYYSQIVNDFQKGDIAEGYSVSREKKESFPLTVTSAQKNPTAFYLCASRPGTGESRNQPQHFGDGTRLSIL.

The chain links TRBV5-1 to TRBJ1-1, with D uncertain. From germline, CDR1 is SGHRS and CDR2 YFSETQ. Deletions cut 4 bases from V and 5 bases from J, with 18 bases between. There are 15 residues in the CDR3. The CDR3 sequence: CASSQPGRSWTEAFF. Here the CDR3 DNA reads TGCGCCAGCAGCCAACCAGGCAGGTCATGGACTGAAGCTTTCTTT.

The chain joins TRBV28 to TRBJ1-2; the match to TRBD1 covers 9 bases. Germline-derived CDR1 and CDR2 are MDHEN and SYDVKM. The CDR3 is 12 amino acids. Trimming removed 6 bases from V and 8 bases from J; junction bases left unmatched: 4. The CDR3 loop reads CASSTGGRGYTF. CDR3 DNA: TGTGCCAGCAGCACAGGGGGCAGGGGCTACACCTTC.

The chain uses TRBV5-6 and TRBJ2-3, with 7 positions matching TRBD1. Germline lookup yields CDR1 SGHDT and CDR2 YYEEEE. V lost 2 bases and J lost 2; bases outside the gene matches: 5. This CDR3 comprises 15 residues. Here the CDR3 reads CASSLGDRLTDTQYF. DNA for the CDR3: TGTGCCAGCAGCTTAGGGGACAGACTCACAGATACGCAGTATTTT.

The rearrangement uses TRBV7-9 and TRBJ1-1; unclear D gene. Trimming left V 7 bases short and J 5 bases short, with 14 bases between. CDR3 length: 13 amino acids. Germline V CDR1 and CDR2: SEHNR, FQNEAQ (reference sequence). CDR3 region: CASTPRGGTEAFF. The CDR3, as DNA: TGTGCCAGCACCCCTAGAGGTGGAACTGAAGCTTTCTTT.

The chain carries TRBV14 and TRBJ1-4; D remains unclear. Deletions cut 4 bases from V and 0 bases from J, with 6 bases between. Germline V gene sequence: CDR1 SGHDN, CDR2 FVKESK. The CDR3 sequence is 14 residues long. The CDR3 nucleotides read TGTGCCAGCAGCCCTCGTGCAACTAATGAAAAACTGTTTTTT. Encoded protein: CASSPRATNEKLFF. Complete variable domain (other parts from reference TRBV14 and TRBJ1-4): EAGVTQFPSHSVIEKGQTVTLRCDPISGHDNLYWYRRVMGKEIKFLLHFVKESKQDESGMPNNRFLAERTGGTYSTLKVQPAELEDSGVYFCASSPRATNEKLFFGSGTQLSVL.

The V gene is TRBV2, the J gene TRBJ1-1; perhaps TRBD1 as D (6 bases). From germline, CDR1 is SNHLY and CDR2 FYNNEI. Trimming removed 6 bases at V and 4 bases at J, with 12 bases between. CDR3 size: 13 residues. The CDR3 protein is CASRSDSVTEAFF. In DNA form, the CDR3 reads TGTGCCAGCAGGTCGGACAGCGTCACTGAAGCTTTCTTT.

The rearrangement links TRBV6-1 to TRBJ1-4, with D unclear. V lost 2 bases and J lost 0, with 7 bases in between. There are 15 residues in the CDR3. From germline, CDR1 is MNHNS and CDR2 SASEGT. As DNA, the CDR3 is TGTGCCAGCAGTGAAACGAGGGCAACTAATGAAAAACTGTTTTTT. Amino acid sequence: CASSETRATNEKLFF.

The J gene is TRBJ1-5, the V gene TRBV14, with TRBD1 matching 9 bases. The CDR3 extends over 13 amino acids. Unmatched junction bases numbered 6, after V lost 3 bases and J lost 12 bases. Germline CDR1 is SGHDN and CDR2 is FVKESK. The CDR3 DNA sequence: TGTGCCAGCAGCCAGGGACAGGGTCGGGTCCAGCATTTT. Residues: CASSQGQGRVQHF.

The rearrangement links TRBV14 to TRBJ2-7; TRBD1 matches 10 bases. The germline V gene encodes CDR1 SGHDN and CDR2 FVKESK. The CDR3 is 13 residues long. V was clipped by 6 bases and J by 3 bases; unmatched bases: 2. Written as DNA, the CDR3 is TGTGCCAGCAGGGACAGGGGGAGCTACGAGCAGTACTTC. It yields the protein CASRDRGSYEQYF.

This chain joins TRBV5-6 and TRBJ2-3; 9 bases agree with TRBD1. Per the germline V gene, CDR1 is SGHDT and CDR2 is YYEEEE. The CDR3 consists of 16 residues. With 2 bases clipped from V and 0 bases from J, the junction kept 4 bases outside the gene matches. This CDR3 reads CASSLIQGASTDTQYF. The CDR3 DNA reads TGTGCCAGCAGCTTAATACAGGGGGCTAGCACAGATACGCAGTATTTT.

The gene calls are TRBV7-8 and TRBJ1-1, with D tentatively TRBD1 (5 bases). This CDR3 contains 14 residues. Germline values: CDR1 SGHVS, CDR2 FQNEAQ. V gave up 5 bases and J gave up 4 bases, with 14 bases separating them. The CDR3 nucleotides read TGTGCCAGCAGCCAATTTCAGGGAGGCACTGAAGCTTTCTTT. Protein: CASSQFQGGTEAFF.

In its sample, this clone was seen once. V usage is TRBV7-9 and J usage is TRBJ1-1, with a possible D match to TRBD1 (5 bases). The CDR3 covers 15 residues. The V gene's germline CDR1 is SEHNR and CDR2 FQNEAQ (reference sequence). The V gene lost 5 bases and the J gene lost 1 base, with 14 bases spanning the gap. DNA for the CDR3: TGTGCCAGCAGCCCCCCTGGGACTAAGAACACTGAAGCTTTCTTT. Amino acids: CASSPPGTKNTEAFF. Filled out from reference TRBV7-9 and TRBJ1-1, the complete variable domain reads DTGVSQNPRHKITKRGQNVTFRCDPISEHNRLYWYRQTLGQGPEFLTYFQNEAQLEKSRLLSDRFSAERPKGSFSTLEIQRTEQGDSAMYLCASSPPGTKNTEAFFGQGTRLTVV.

The rearrangement uses TRBV5-5 and TRBJ1-3, with D hard to call. Germline CDR1 is SGHKS and CDR2 is YYEKEE (reference sequence). Trimming stripped 4 bases from V and 1 base from J, with 15 bases between. This CDR3 is 16 amino acids long. The CDR3 is CASSPDGEFSGNTIYF. The CDR3, as DNA: TGTGCCAGCAGCCCGGACGGGGAGTTTTCTGGAAACACCATATATTTT. The full variable domain, completed using reference TRBV5-5 and TRBJ1-3, is DAGVTQSPTHLIKTRGQQVTLRCSPISGHKSVSWYQQVLGQGPQFIFQYYEKEERGRGNFPDRFSARQFPNYSSELNVNALLLGDSALYLCASSPDGEFSGNTIYFGEGSWLTVV.

The chain links TRBV29-1 to TRBJ1-5; TRBD1 is a possible D gene (6 bases). In germline, CDR1 is SQVTM, CDR2 ANQGSEA. This CDR3 has 13 amino acids. Trimming took off 4 bases at V and 4 bases at J, with 11 bases between the two ends. The DNA for the CDR3 is TGCAGCGTTGTTCAGCAGGGGAATCAGCCCCAGCATTTT. Protein: CSVVQQGNQPQHF.

The chain carries TRBV7-6 and TRBJ1-4; D ambiguous. The CDR3 totals 13 residues. Trimming took off 1 base at V and 7 bases at J, with 7 bases between the two ends. Per the germline V gene, CDR1 is SGHVS and CDR2 is FNYEAQ. The CDR3 coding sequence is TGTGCCAGCAGCTTAGAGCCCCTTGAAAAACTGTTTTTT. It translates to CASSLEPLEKLFF.

CDR3 nucleotides: TGTGCCAGCAGTTACTCGGCGGGGGGCACTGAAGCTTTCTTT. Protein: CASSYSAGGTEAFF. V usage is TRBV6-6 and J usage is TRBJ1-1; D possibly corresponds to TRBD1 (5 bases). Deletions cut 0 bases from V and 4 bases from J, with 9 bases between. Per the germline V gene, CDR1 is MNHNY and CDR2 is SVGAGI (reference sequence). The CDR3 runs 14 residues.

The chain couples TRBV6-5 to TRBJ1-4; D remains unclear. Germline CDR1 reads MNHEY; CDR2 reads SVGAGI. The V end lost 7 bases, the J end lost 3 bases, and 12 bases lay between the germline ends. This CDR3 region has 14 residues. CDR3 region: CASIPSRANEKLFF. CDR3 in DNA: TGTGCCAGCATCCCGTCGAGGGCTAATGAAAAACTGTTTTTT.

The chain couples TRBV11-2 to TRBJ2-5; no clear D gene. CDR3 length: 15 amino acids. Trimming stripped 0 bases from V and 0 bases from J, with 8 bases between. CDR1 and CDR2 (germline): SGHAT, FQNNGV. The CDR3 is CASSLDSAYQETQYF. CDR3 nucleotides: TGTGCCAGCAGCTTAGATTCCGCGTACCAAGAGACCCAGTACTTC.

Details on this clone: An end of the junction does not agree with germline; a read error may underlie this. V gene TRBV4-3 combines with J gene TRBJ2-7; TRBD1 might be the D (5 bases). Germline V gene lookup returns CDR1 LGHNA and CDR2 YSLEER. The CDR3 runs 16 residues. In DNA, the CDR3 is TGCACCAGCAGCCTCCGAGTGGGGCCGACCAACTACGAGCAGTACTTC. It specifies CTSSLRVGPTNYEQYF.

CDR3 sequence reads: CASSLRRVGQGAYEQYF. The CDR3 DNA reads as TGTGCCAGCAGCTTAAGGCGGGTGGGACAGGGGGCCTACGAGCAGTACTTC. The V call is TRBV11-2, the J call TRBJ2-7; 11 positions match TRBD1. The CDR3 is made up of 17 amino acids. With V trimmed by 2 bases and J by 2 bases, 8 bases remained unmatched. The germline gives CDR1 SGHAT, CDR2 FQNNGV.